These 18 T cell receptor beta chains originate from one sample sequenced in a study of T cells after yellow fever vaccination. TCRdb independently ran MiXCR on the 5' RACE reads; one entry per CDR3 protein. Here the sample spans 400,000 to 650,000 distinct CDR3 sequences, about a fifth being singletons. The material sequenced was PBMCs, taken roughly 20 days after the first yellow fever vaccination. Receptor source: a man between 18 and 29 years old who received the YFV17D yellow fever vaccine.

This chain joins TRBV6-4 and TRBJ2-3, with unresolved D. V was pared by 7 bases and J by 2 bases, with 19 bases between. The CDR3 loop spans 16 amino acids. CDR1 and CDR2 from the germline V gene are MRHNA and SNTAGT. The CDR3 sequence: CASKKVASGITDTQYF. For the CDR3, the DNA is TGTGCCAGCAAAAAGGTCGCGTCAGGAATCACAGATACGCAGTATTTT.

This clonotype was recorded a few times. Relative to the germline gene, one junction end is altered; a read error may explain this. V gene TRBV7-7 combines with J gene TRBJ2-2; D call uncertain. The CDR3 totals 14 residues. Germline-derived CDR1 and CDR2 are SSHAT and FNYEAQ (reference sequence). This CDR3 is CASSRAVITGELFF. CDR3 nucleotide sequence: TGTGCTAGCAGTAGGGCGGTAATCACCGGGGAGCTGTTTTTT.

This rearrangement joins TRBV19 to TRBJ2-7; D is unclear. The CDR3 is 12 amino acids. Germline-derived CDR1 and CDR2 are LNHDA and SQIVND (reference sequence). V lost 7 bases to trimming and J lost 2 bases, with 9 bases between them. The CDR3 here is CASKDNTYEQYF. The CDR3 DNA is TGTGCCAGTAAAGATAACACCTACGAGCAGTACTTC. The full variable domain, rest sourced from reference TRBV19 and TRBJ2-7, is DGGITQSPKYLFRKEGQNVTLSCEQNLNHDAMYWYRQDPGQGLRLIYYSQIVNDFQKGDIAEGYSVSREKKESFPLTVTSAQKNPTAFYLCASKDNTYEQYFGPGTRLTVT.

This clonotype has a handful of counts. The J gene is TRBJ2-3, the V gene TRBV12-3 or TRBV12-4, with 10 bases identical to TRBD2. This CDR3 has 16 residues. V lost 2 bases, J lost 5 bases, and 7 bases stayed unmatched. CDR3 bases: TGTGCCAGCAGTTTAACTCCGGGACTAGCGATAGATACGCAGTATTTT. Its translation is CASSLTPGLAIDTQYF.

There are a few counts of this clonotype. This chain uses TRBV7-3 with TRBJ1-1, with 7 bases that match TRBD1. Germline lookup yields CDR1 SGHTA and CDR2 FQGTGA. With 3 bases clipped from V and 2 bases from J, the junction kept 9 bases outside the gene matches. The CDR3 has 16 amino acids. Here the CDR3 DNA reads TGTGCCAGCAGCTTCGTCGTAGGACAGGAAAACACTGAAGCTTTCTTT. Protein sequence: CASSFVVGQENTEAFF.

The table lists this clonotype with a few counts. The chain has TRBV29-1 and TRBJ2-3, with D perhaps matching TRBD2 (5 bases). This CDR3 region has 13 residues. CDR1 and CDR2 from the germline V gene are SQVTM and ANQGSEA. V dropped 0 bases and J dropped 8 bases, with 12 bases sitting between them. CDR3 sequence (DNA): TGCAGCGTTGAAGAAGAAGAAGGAGGTACGCAGTATTTT. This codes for CSVEEEEGGTQYF.

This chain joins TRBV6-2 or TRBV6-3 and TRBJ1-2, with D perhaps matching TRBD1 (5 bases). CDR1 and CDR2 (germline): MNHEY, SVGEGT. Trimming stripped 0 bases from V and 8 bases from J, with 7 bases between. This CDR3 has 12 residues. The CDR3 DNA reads TGTGCCAGCAGTTACTCCCGGGACGGCTACACCTTC. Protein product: CASSYSRDGYTF.

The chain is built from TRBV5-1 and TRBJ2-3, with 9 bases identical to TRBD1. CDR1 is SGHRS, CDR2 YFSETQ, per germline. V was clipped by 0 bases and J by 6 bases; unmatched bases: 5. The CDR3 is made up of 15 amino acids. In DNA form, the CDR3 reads TGCGCCAGCAGCTTGGGGGACAGGGCCGGCGATACGCAGTATTTT. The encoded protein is CASSLGDRAGDTQYF.

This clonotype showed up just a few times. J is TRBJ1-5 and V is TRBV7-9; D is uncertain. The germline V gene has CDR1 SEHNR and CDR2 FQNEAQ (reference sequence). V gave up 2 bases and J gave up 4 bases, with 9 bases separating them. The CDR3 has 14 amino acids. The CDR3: CASSLPTTNQPQHF. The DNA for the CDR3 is TGTGCCAGCAGCTTACCCACGACTAATCAGCCCCAGCATTTT.

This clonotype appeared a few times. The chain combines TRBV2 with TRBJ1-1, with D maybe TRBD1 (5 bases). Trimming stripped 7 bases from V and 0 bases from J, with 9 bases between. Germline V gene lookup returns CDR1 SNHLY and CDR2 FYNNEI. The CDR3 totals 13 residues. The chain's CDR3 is CASTLQVNTEAFF. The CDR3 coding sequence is TGTGCCAGCACATTACAGGTGAACACTGAAGCTTTCTTT.

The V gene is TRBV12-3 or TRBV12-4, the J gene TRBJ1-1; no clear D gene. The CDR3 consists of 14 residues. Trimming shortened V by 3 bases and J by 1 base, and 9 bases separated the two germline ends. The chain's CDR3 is CASSFYVQNTEAFF. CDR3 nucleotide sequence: TGTGCCAGCAGTTTCTACGTACAGAACACTGAAGCTTTCTTT.

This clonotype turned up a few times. CDR3: CATRRERNYGYTF. CDR3 sequence (DNA): TGTGCCACCAGGCGCGAACGTAACTATGGCTACACCTTC. The J gene is TRBJ1-2, the V gene TRBV6-1; the D is unclear. This CDR3 is built from 13 residues. CDR1 is MNHNS and CDR2 is SASEGT in the germline V gene. Trimming shortened V by 10 bases and J by 1 base, and 13 bases separated the two germline ends.

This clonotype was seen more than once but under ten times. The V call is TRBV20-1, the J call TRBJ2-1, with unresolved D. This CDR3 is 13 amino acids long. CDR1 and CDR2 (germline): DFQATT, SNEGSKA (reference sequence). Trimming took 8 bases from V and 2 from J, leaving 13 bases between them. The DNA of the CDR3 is TGCAGTCCAAGGTTACCGGCCTACAATGAGCAGTTCTTC. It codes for CSPRLPAYNEQFF.

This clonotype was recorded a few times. Written as DNA, the CDR3 is TGTGCCAGCAGTCGGACTAGCGGGGAGGGCATTCAGTACTTC. Its translation: CASSRTSGEGIQYF. The gene calls are TRBV6-2 or TRBV6-3 and TRBJ2-4; 12 bases map to TRBD2. The CDR3 is 14 amino acids. The V gene's germline CDR1 is MNHEY and CDR2 SVGEGT. V gave up 5 bases and J gave up 9 bases; unmatched junction bases: 5.

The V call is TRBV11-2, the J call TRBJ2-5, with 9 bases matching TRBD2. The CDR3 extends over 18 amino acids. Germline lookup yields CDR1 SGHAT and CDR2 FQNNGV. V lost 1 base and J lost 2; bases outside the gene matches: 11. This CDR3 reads CASSLVFSGGLGQETQYF. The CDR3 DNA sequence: TGTGCCAGCAGCTTAGTTTTTAGCGGGGGCCTAGGACAAGAGACCCAGTACTTC.

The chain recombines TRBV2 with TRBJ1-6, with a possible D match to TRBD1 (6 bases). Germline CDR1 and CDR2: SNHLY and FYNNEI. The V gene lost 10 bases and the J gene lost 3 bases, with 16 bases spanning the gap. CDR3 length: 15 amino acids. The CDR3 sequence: CATIPGAIYNSPLHF. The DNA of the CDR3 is TGTGCCACCATCCCGGGGGCAATCTATAATTCACCCCTCCACTTT.

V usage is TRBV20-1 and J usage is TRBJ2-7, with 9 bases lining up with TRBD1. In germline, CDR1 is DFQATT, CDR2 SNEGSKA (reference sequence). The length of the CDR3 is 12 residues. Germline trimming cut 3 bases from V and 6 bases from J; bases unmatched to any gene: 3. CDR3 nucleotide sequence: TGCAGTGCTAGGGGACAGGGTCTCGAGCAGTACGTC. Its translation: CSARGQGLEQYV.

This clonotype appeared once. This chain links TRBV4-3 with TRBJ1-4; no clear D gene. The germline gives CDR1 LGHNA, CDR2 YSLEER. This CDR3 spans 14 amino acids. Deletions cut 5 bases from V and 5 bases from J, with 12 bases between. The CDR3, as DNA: TGCGCCAGCAGCTCGGGGAAACGGAATGAAAAACTGTTTTTT. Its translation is CASSSGKRNEKLFF.